One sample yielded the 16 T cell receptor beta chains listed below, sequenced in a study of shared clonotypes between healthy human individuals (TCRdb year 2020). The library was prepared using the immunoSEQ multiplex PCR assay. The table comes from immuneACCESS by way of TCRdb, which keeps in-frame sequences with V and J called. Part of the clones is missing from these tables; in studies checked, under half for an unresolved V gene and the rest for unknown reasons. The sample table contains roughly 770,000 clones; only one count was recorded for 90% to 97% of them. The top ten clones comprise about 0.25% of the sample. CD8 naive samples were CD45RO-negative cells positively selected for CCR7, giving a CD45RA+CCR7+ population that excluded TemRA cells. What was sequenced was naive CD8+ T cells sorted from blood. According to the study, the label for this sample's cell subset or site signals: CD45RA+CCR7+. All receptors derive from a man between 25 and 39 years old in good health.

The chain uses TRBV28 and TRBJ2-1; TRBD2 aligns across 10 bases. The length of the CDR3 is 16 residues. The V gene's germline CDR1 is MDHEN and CDR2 SYDVKM. Trimming removed 5 bases from V and 6 bases from J; junction bases left unmatched: 10. The CDR3 DNA follows: TGTGCCAGCAGTACCTTAAAGACTAGCGGGTCCAATGAGCAGTTCTTC. Its translation is CASSTLKTSGSNEQFF.

The rearrangement joins TRBV15 to TRBJ1-2; D is perhaps TRBD1 (6 bases). In germline, CDR1 is LNHNV, CDR2 YYDKDF (reference sequence). The CDR3 totals 16 residues. V gave up 0 bases and J gave up 4 bases, with 15 bases separating them. CDR3: CATSRDRRDTPYGYTF. The CDR3 nucleotides read TGTGCCACCAGCAGAGACCGCCGGGACACGCCCTATGGCTACACCTTC.

This sequence joins TRBV29-1 and TRBJ2-3; D gene ambiguous. Germline V gives CDR1 SQVTM, CDR2 ANQGSEA. V lost 4 bases and J 4 bases, leaving 9 bases between the germline ends. This CDR3 has 12 amino acids. As DNA, the CDR3 is TGCAGCGTTGTAGAGTCCCCAGATACGCAGTATTTT. Protein sequence: CSVVESPDTQYF.

This clone was seen once. The gene calls are TRBV4-1 and TRBJ1-2; TRBD1 agrees at 8 bases. Trimming took 0 bases from V and 4 from J; bases not matched to a gene: 10. The germline gives CDR1 MGHRA, CDR2 YSYEKL. The CDR3 totals 17 residues. This chain's CDR3 is CASSQDPGRGLSYGYTF. In DNA, the CDR3 is TGCGCCAGCAGCCAAGATCCGGGCAGGGGGCTCTCCTATGGCTACACCTTC.

This chain connects TRBV27 to TRBJ2-5, with D tentatively TRBD1 (6 bases). Germline V gene data show CDR1 as MNHEY and CDR2 as SMNVEV (reference sequence). Trimming shortened V by 4 bases and J by 4 bases, and 13 bases separated the two germline ends. The CDR3 is 14 residues long. Here the CDR3 reads CASSSPGQRETQYF. The DNA of the CDR3 is TGTGCCAGCAGTTCCCCCGGACAGAGAGAGACCCAGTACTTC.

The genes are TRBV11-2 and TRBJ2-5; 10 bases match TRBD1. The V gene's germline CDR1 is SGHAT and CDR2 FQNNGV. The CDR3 is 16 amino acids. The J segment lost 5 bases and the V segment lost 5 bases, leaving 11 bases of the junction unmatched. The CDR3 here is CASSPDRGLRMETQYF. In nucleotides, the CDR3 is TGTGCCAGCAGCCCTGACAGGGGGCTACGGATGGAGACCCAGTACTTC.

The chain recombines TRBV6-5 with TRBJ2-1; D call uncertain. V was cut by 2 bases and J by 8 bases, with 10 bases left in between. Germline CDR1 MNHEY, CDR2 SVGAGI. The CDR3 spans 13 residues. The CDR3 protein is CASSYAVRDEQFF. The CDR3 nucleotides are TGTGCCAGCAGTTACGCAGTCCGGGATGAGCAGTTCTTC.

The V call is TRBV10-3, the J call TRBJ2-7; maybe TRBD2 (5 bases). The length of the CDR3 is 18 residues. CDR1 ENHRY and CDR2 SYGVKD come from the germline V gene. The germline V and J ends were trimmed by 3 bases and 1 base, with 22 bases remaining between them. CDR3 nucleotides: TGTGCCATCAGTGAACCCTACCGATCGGGGAGACCGTCCTACGAGCAGTACTTC. Amino acids: CAISEPYRSGRPSYEQYF.

The CDR3 sequence is CASSQSGTGSYNEQFF. The CDR3 bases are TGTGCCAGCAGCCAATCCGGGACAGGGTCCTACAATGAGCAGTTCTTC. The chain combines TRBV16 with TRBJ2-1, with 9 positions matching TRBD1. Germline loops: CDR1 KGHSY, CDR2 FQNENV. The CDR3 sequence is 16 residues long. V dropped 0 bases and J dropped 1; count of bases not matched to a gene: 1.

V usage is TRBV27 and J usage is TRBJ2-3; 9 nucleotides agree with TRBD2. CDR1 and CDR2 (germline): MNHEY, SMNVEV (reference sequence). Trimming took 6 bases from V and 2 from J; bases not matched to a gene: 12. The CDR3 runs 17 residues. The CDR3 loop reads CASSRTTSGGPTDTQYF. CDR3 DNA: TGTGCCAGCAGCCGAACGACTAGCGGCGGGCCCACAGATACGCAGTATTTT.

This sequence joins TRBV7-2 and TRBJ2-2, with 9 bases lining up with TRBD2. Trimming at V came to 5 bases and at J to 5 bases, leaving 3 bases not matched to a gene. The CDR3 runs to 14 residues. CDR1 and CDR2 (germline): SGHTA, FQGNSA. CDR3 DNA: TGTGCCAGCAGCGCGGGACTAGCTACCGGGGAGCTGTTTTTT. This translates into CASSAGLATGELFF.

Worth noting for this clone: Other DNA sequences from this sample encode an identical CDR3 as well. This rearrangement joins TRBV28 to TRBJ2-7; tentatively, D is TRBD1 (6 bases). From germline, CDR1 is MDHEN and CDR2 SYDVKM. The CDR3 has 13 amino acids. The V and J ends lost 8 bases and 0 bases respectively, with 11 bases between them. The CDR3: CASGTGSSYEQYF. The CDR3 DNA follows: TGTGCCAGCGGAACAGGGAGCTCCTACGAGCAGTACTTC. Full variable domain (rest looked up from reference TRBV28 and TRBJ2-7): DVKVTQSSRYLVKRTGEKVFLECVQDMDHENMFWYRQDPGLGLRLIYFSYDVKMKEKGDIPEGYSVSREKKERFSLILESASTNQTSMYLCASGTGSSYEQYFGPGTRLTVT.

V gene TRBV7-9 combines with J gene TRBJ2-7; TRBD2 aligns across 7 bases. This CDR3 is 18 amino acids long. Trimming removed 5 bases from V and 3 bases from J; junction bases left unmatched: 19. Per the germline V gene, CDR1 is SEHNR and CDR2 is FQNEAQ (reference sequence). The DNA of the CDR3 is TGTGCCAGCAGCCCCCGGGCCCTTCAGGGAGCGGGAAGCTACGAGCAGTACTTC. Translation: CASSPRALQGAGSYEQYF.

The CDR3 region has the DNA TGCGCCAGCAGCCCCTTCGTGGGCAGGATTAATGAAAAACTGTTTTTT. It is translated as CASSPFVGRINEKLFF. V gene TRBV4-3 combines with J gene TRBJ1-4; D uncertain. This CDR3 is built from 16 residues. Germline V gene lookup returns CDR1 LGHNA and CDR2 YSLEER. V was cut by 4 bases and J by 4 bases, with 16 bases left in between.

The gene calls are TRBV11-3 and TRBJ2-7, with 7 bases that match TRBD2. The CDR3 spans 13 residues. From germline, CDR1 is SGHNT and CDR2 YENEEA. V was clipped by 4 bases and J by 6 bases; unmatched bases: 6. CDR3: CASSSGLVGEQYF. The CDR3 nucleotides read TGTGCCAGCAGCTCCGGACTAGTAGGCGAGCAGTACTTC.

This rearrangement joins TRBV11-2 to TRBJ2-3; the D is unclear. V shed 1 base and J shed 6 bases, with 5 bases lying between them. Germline CDR1 is SGHAT and CDR2 is FQNNGV. The CDR3 is made up of 12 amino acids. DNA for the CDR3: TGTGCCAGCAGCTTAGGTTGGGATACGCAGTATTTT. This codes for CASSLGWDTQYF.